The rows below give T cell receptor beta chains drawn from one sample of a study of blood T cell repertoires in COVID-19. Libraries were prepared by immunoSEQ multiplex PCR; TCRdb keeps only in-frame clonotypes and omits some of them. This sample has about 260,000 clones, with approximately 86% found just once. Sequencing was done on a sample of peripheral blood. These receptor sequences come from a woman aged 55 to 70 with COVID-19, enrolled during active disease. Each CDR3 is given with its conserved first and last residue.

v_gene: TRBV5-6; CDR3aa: CASSSYRVSSNQPQHF
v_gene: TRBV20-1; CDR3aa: CSASHGQSNQPQHF
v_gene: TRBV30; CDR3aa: CAWSVDRVTSNQPQHF
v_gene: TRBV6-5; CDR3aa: CASSTTPGVAGYTF
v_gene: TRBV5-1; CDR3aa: CASSLSSSGSNEQFF
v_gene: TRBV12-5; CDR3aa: CASGLVQDGGYTF
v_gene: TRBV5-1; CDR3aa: CASSVGTVSYGYTF
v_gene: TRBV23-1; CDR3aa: CASSPVQDPILF
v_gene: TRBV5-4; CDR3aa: CASGSTGAFYGYTF
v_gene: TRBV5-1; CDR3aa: CASSLNRASYEQYF
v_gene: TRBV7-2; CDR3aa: CASSFLRNTEAFF
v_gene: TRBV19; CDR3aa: CASSTGTGGRYGYTF
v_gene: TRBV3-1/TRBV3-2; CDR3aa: CAGGQDLFSNQPQHF
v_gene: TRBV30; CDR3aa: CAWSVGTGLNYGYTF
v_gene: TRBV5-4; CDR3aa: CASSFGQGYGYTF
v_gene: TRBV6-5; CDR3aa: CASRENTGANEKLFF
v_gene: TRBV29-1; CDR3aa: CSVRQGGRGEQYF
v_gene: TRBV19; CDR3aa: CASSIFRGPNEKLFF
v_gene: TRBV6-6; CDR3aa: CASSPRQGRGTQYF
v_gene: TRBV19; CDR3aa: CATYGRTSGTSSYNEQFF
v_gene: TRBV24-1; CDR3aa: CATTVGTSSTDTQYF
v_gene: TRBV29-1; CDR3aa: CSGQTSGRTYNEQFF